This T cell receptor (beta chain) appears in the sequencing data of a study of shared clonotypes between healthy human individuals. Study results and caveats: Inspection by rarefaction showed sorted-subset sequencing to be incomplete despite large depth.

Germline V lookup: CDR1 SGHAT, CDR2 FQNNGV. V lost 0 bases and J lost 1, with 10 bases in between. This CDR3 is built from 16 residues. Comments on this clone: Its target is not known.

Donors, healthy HIV-negative adults, lacked recent acute infections or vaccinations. Sequencing used immunoSEQ multiplex PCR; TCRdb keeps in-frame clones, though not all of them. The sample shows about 2.4 million clones, roughly 93% of them seen only once. The TCR sequence derives from a man younger than 35 in good health. Some clones in this sample may be carry-over from other donors' samples. Sequenced input: naive CD4+ T cells from PBMCs. As to subset: CD45RA+ positively selected. The chain carries TRBV11-2 and TRBJ2-1; a weak D match, TRBD2 (6 bases). DNA for the CDR3: TGTGCCAGCAGCTTAGACCCTAGCGCATCCTACAATGAGCAGTTCTTC. It codes for CASSLDPSASYNEQFF.